The rows below give T cell receptor beta chains drawn from one sample of a study of long-term antiretroviral therapy in people with HIV. Some clones are missing from TCRdb's copy, which holds only in-frame ones; the method was immunoSEQ multiplex PCR. The table has 30,000 to 40,000 clones, more than 95% seen once; the top ten hold approximately 2.9%. Material: unsorted PBMCs, obtained 6.9 years after starting antiretroviral therapy. Source of these receptors: a man aged 25 to 45 with HIV. The CDR3 runs from the conserved cysteine through the conserved F or W. The D gene is left open where the match is weak. Clone size is not always given. Where it is, it says once, few, many or a class for expanded clones.

d_call: TRBD2; j_call: TRBJ2-5; v_call: TRBV6-4; clone_size: NA; cdr3_nt: TGTGCCAGCAGACCGGGGGGGACCCAGTACTTC; cdr3_aa: CASRPGGTQYF
d_call: NA; j_call: TRBJ2-5; v_call: TRBV7-9; clone_size: NA; cdr3_nt: TGTGCCAGCACCCGGGGACGAGTTACTGGAGGAGAGACCCAGTACTTC; cdr3_aa: CASTRGRVTGGETQYF
d_call: TRBD1; j_call: TRBJ2-3; v_call: TRBV4-2; clone_size: NA; cdr3_nt: TGTGCCACCGGGACAGAGACAGATACGCAGTATTTT; cdr3_aa: CATGTETDTQYF
d_call: NA; j_call: TRBJ2-1; v_call: TRBV6-5; clone_size: NA; cdr3_nt: TGTGCCAGCAGTTCCGGCGATGAGCAGTTCTTC; cdr3_aa: CASSSGDEQFF
d_call: TRBD1; j_call: TRBJ1-1; v_call: TRBV29-1; clone_size: NA; cdr3_nt: TGCAGCGTAGTCAACAGGGGGAAGTTTGAAGCTTTCTTT; cdr3_aa: CSVVNRGKFEAFF
d_call: TRBD1; j_call: TRBJ2-5; v_call: TRBV6-1; clone_size: once; cdr3_nt: TGTGCCAGCAGCATACAGGGGCGCCAAGAGACCCAGTACTTC; cdr3_aa: CASSIQGRQETQYF
d_call: TRBD1; j_call: TRBJ2-7; v_call: TRBV10-3; clone_size: NA; cdr3_nt: TGTGCCATCGGCGACAGGGCCGCCGAGCAGTACTTC; cdr3_aa: CAIGDRAAEQYF
d_call: NA; j_call: TRBJ2-1; v_call: TRBV10-3; clone_size: NA; cdr3_nt: TGTGCCATCAGTGAGTCGGGGGACTTCAATGAGCAGTTCTTC; cdr3_aa: CAISESGDFNEQFF
d_call: NA; j_call: TRBJ1-2; v_call: TRBV19; clone_size: NA; cdr3_nt: TGTGCCAGTAGGTCAGGTTATGGCTACACCTTC; cdr3_aa: CASRSGYGYTF
d_call: NA; j_call: TRBJ1-1; v_call: TRBV7-3; clone_size: once; cdr3_nt: TGTGCCAGCAGCTACGGCATGAACACTGAAGCTTTCTTT; cdr3_aa: CASSYGMNTEAFF
d_call: TRBD1; j_call: TRBJ1-3; v_call: TRBV5-1; clone_size: NA; cdr3_nt: TGCGCCAGCAGTCGGGACAGGCGACGAAACACCATATATTTT; cdr3_aa: CASSRDRRRNTIYF
d_call: TRBD1; j_call: TRBJ1-2; v_call: TRBV11-1; clone_size: NA; cdr3_nt: TGTGCCAGCAGCTCTCCGGGGACAGGGGGTCGCCGGGGGAAGGGCTACACCTTC; cdr3_aa: CASSSPGTGGRRGKGYTF
d_call: NA; j_call: TRBJ1-5; v_call: TRBV18; clone_size: NA; cdr3_nt: TGTGCCAGCTCAAGACAGGTTGTCAATCAGCCCCAGCATTTT; cdr3_aa: CASSRQVVNQPQHF
d_call: NA; j_call: TRBJ1-2; v_call: TRBV29-1; clone_size: NA; cdr3_nt: TGCAGCGTTAGGACAGCGGCAAACTATGGCTACACCTTC; cdr3_aa: CSVRTAANYGYTF
d_call: NA; j_call: TRBJ1-1; v_call: TRBV14; clone_size: NA; cdr3_nt: TGTGCCAGCAGCCAAGGAGGTGTAGCTTTCTTT; cdr3_aa: CASSQGGVAFF
d_call: NA; j_call: TRBJ1-1; v_call: TRBV27; clone_size: NA; cdr3_nt: TGTGCCAGCAGTTTCTTTTCGGAGTTGGGGGCGAGCTCTGAAGCTTTCTTT; cdr3_aa: CASSFFSELGASSEAFF
d_call: TRBD1; j_call: TRBJ1-1; v_call: TRBV19; clone_size: NA; cdr3_nt: TGTGCCAGTAGTAGCCCCCACTGGACAGGGCTACTTTGGACTGAAGCTTTCTTT; cdr3_aa: CASSSPHWTGLLWTEAFF
d_call: NA; j_call: TRBJ2-7; v_call: TRBV4-3; clone_size: NA; cdr3_nt: TGCGCCAGCAGCCCTGGCCTGGGCCCCTACGAGCAGTACTTC; cdr3_aa: CASSPGLGPYEQYF
d_call: NA; j_call: TRBJ1-5; v_call: TRBV5-6; clone_size: few; cdr3_nt: TGTGCCAGCAGCAGATCCCGTACGTTCGGCAATCAGCCCCAGCATTTT; cdr3_aa: CASSRSRTFGNQPQHF
d_call: NA; j_call: TRBJ2-5; v_call: TRBV11-1; clone_size: NA; cdr3_nt: TGTGCCAGCAGCTTCCGGACACTAGATTGGGAGACCCAGTACTTC; cdr3_aa: CASSFRTLDWETQYF
d_call: NA; j_call: TRBJ1-1; v_call: TRBV7-6; clone_size: NA; cdr3_nt: TGTGCCAGCAGCTTAGTTCCGGGCTACCGGGTCACTGAAGCTTTCTTT; cdr3_aa: CASSLVPGYRVTEAFF
d_call: NA; j_call: TRBJ2-7; v_call: TRBV19; clone_size: NA; cdr3_nt: TGTGCCAGTAGTATGGAGCTAATTGGGTACGAGCAGTACTTC; cdr3_aa: CASSMELIGYEQYF
d_call: TRBD1; j_call: TRBJ2-1; v_call: TRBV15; clone_size: NA; cdr3_nt: TGTGCCACCAGCAGGCCAGCGGACAGGGCCTACAATGAGCAGTTCTTC; cdr3_aa: CATSRPADRAYNEQFF
d_call: NA; j_call: TRBJ1-4; v_call: TRBV7-9; clone_size: NA; cdr3_nt: TGTGCCAGCAGCCTAAGCTCTTATGGTGAAAAACTGTTTTTT; cdr3_aa: CASSLSSYGEKLFF
d_call: NA; j_call: TRBJ2-1; v_call: TRBV7-8; clone_size: NA; cdr3_nt: TGTGCCAGCAGCTTAGCGGCGGCAGGGGATGAGCAGTTCTTC; cdr3_aa: CASSLAAAGDEQFF
d_call: TRBD1; j_call: TRBJ2-7; v_call: TRBV14; clone_size: NA; cdr3_nt: TGTGCCAGCAGCCCCTGGGACAGGGAAGACGAGCAGTACTTC; cdr3_aa: CASSPWDREDEQYF
d_call: NA; j_call: TRBJ1-5; v_call: TRBV7-6; clone_size: NA; cdr3_nt: TGTGCCAGCAGCTTATGGGGGAGCAATCAGCCCCAGCATTTT; cdr3_aa: CASSLWGSNQPQHF
d_call: TRBD2; j_call: TRBJ2-1; v_call: TRBV13; clone_size: NA; cdr3_nt: TGTGCCAGCAGCTTAGGGGGAGGGGACGAGCAGTTCTTC; cdr3_aa: CASSLGGGDEQFF
d_call: TRBD2; j_call: TRBJ2-3; v_call: TRBV11-2; clone_size: NA; cdr3_nt: TGTGCCAGCAGCTTAGGCGGGAGCACCACAGATACGCAGTATTTT; cdr3_aa: CASSLGGSTTDTQYF
d_call: TRBD1; j_call: TRBJ1-5; v_call: TRBV5-8; clone_size: NA; cdr3_nt: TGTGCCAGCAGCCTTACACACTCCACAGGGGGCGGCAATCAGCCCCAGCATTTT; cdr3_aa: CASSLTHSTGGGNQPQHF
d_call: NA; j_call: TRBJ2-3; v_call: TRBV4-3; clone_size: NA; cdr3_nt: TGCGCCAGCAGCCAAATGGTTGGGGGCCCCTCACGGACAGATACGCAGTATTTT; cdr3_aa: CASSQMVGGPSRTDTQYF
d_call: NA; j_call: TRBJ1-2; v_call: TRBV13; clone_size: NA; cdr3_nt: TGTGCCAGCAGGTTAGCACAGGATTCTGGCTACACCTTC; cdr3_aa: CASRLAQDSGYTF
d_call: NA; j_call: TRBJ2-5; v_call: TRBV19; clone_size: NA; cdr3_nt: TGTGCCAGTACGAGAGGGCCGGTGGGTGAGACCCAGTACTTC; cdr3_aa: CASTRGPVGETQYF
d_call: TRBD1; j_call: TRBJ2-7; v_call: TRBV19; clone_size: NA; cdr3_nt: TGTGCCAGTAGTCCTGGACAGGGTCCCACCCGAATCCCCTACGAGCAGTACTTC; cdr3_aa: CASSPGQGPTRIPYEQYF
d_call: TRBD1; j_call: TRBJ2-3; v_call: TRBV7-9; clone_size: NA; cdr3_nt: TGTGCCAGCAGCCCTATCCTCAACAGGGGGGTTGGAGATACGCAGTATTTT; cdr3_aa: CASSPILNRGVGDTQYF
d_call: NA; j_call: TRBJ1-1; v_call: TRBV6-5; clone_size: NA; cdr3_nt: TGTGCCAGCCACCGAGACAGGAGGAACACTGAAGCTTTCTTT; cdr3_aa: CASHRDRRNTEAFF
d_call: TRBD2; j_call: TRBJ2-4; v_call: TRBV7-2; clone_size: NA; cdr3_nt: TGTGCCAGCAGCTTAGTTGCGGGAGTGTCGGGAAACATTCAGTACTTC; cdr3_aa: CASSLVAGVSGNIQYF
d_call: NA; j_call: TRBJ2-7; v_call: TRBV2; clone_size: once; cdr3_nt: TGTGCCAGCAGTGAAAGCAACAGCCCCTACGAGCAGTACTTC; cdr3_aa: CASSESNSPYEQYF
d_call: NA; j_call: TRBJ1-5; v_call: TRBV7-9; clone_size: NA; cdr3_nt: TGTGCCAGCAGCTTACGTGGGCAGCCCCAGCATTTT; cdr3_aa: CASSLRGQPQHF
d_call: TRBD1; j_call: TRBJ1-1; v_call: TRBV5-6; clone_size: once; cdr3_nt: TGTGCCAGCGGACAGGGGGCGGAAGCTTTCTTT; cdr3_aa: CASGQGAEAFF
d_call: NA; j_call: TRBJ1-2; v_call: TRBV2; clone_size: NA; cdr3_nt: TGTGCCAGCAATGGGGAGAACTATGGCTACACCTTC; cdr3_aa: CASNGENYGYTF